Below, 17 T cell receptor beta chains from the same sample are listed, as sequenced in a study of blood T cell repertoires in COVID-19. Some clones are missing from TCRdb's copy, which holds only in-frame ones; the method was immunoSEQ multiplex PCR. Among over 110,000 clones listed, approximately 79% were seen once. Material for sequencing was peripheral blood. The receptors come from a man in his 60s with acute or convalescent COVID-19.

The J gene is TRBJ2-1, the V gene TRBV18; TRBD2 might be the D (6 bases). Germline V CDR1 and CDR2: KGHSH, LQKENI. Trimming took 6 bases from V and 2 from J, leaving 11 bases between them. The CDR3 is 14 residues long. The CDR3 region is CASSPIAAYNEQFF. In DNA, the CDR3 is TGTGCCAGCTCCCCGATAGCGGCCTACAATGAGCAGTTCTTC.

This clone came up once. The rearrangement joins TRBV28 to TRBJ2-5, with 11 positions matching TRBD2. Germline values: CDR1 MDHEN, CDR2 SYDVKM. This CDR3 comprises 14 residues. Losses at the gene ends were 3 bases for V and 9 bases for J; bases not matched to a gene: 6. The CDR3 loop is CASSFTSGRGAQYF. The CDR3 DNA follows: TGTGCCAGCAGTTTTACTAGCGGGAGAGGGGCCCAGTACTTC.

A few counts support this clone. The chain recombines TRBV18 with TRBJ2-7; the D is unclear. Germline CDR1 KGHSH, CDR2 LQKENI. This CDR3 is built from 12 residues. V was trimmed by 2 bases and J by 5 bases, leaving 7 bases between them. In nucleotides, the CDR3 is TGTGCCAGCTCACCATGGCAGGACGAGCAGTACTTC. Its translation: CASSPWQDEQYF. The variable domain in full, completed from reference TRBV18 and TRBJ2-7, reads NAGVMQNPRHLVRRRGQEARLRCSPMKGHSHVYWYRQLPEEGLKFMVYLQKENIIDESGMPKERFSAEFPKEGPSILRIQQVVRGDSAAYFCASSPWQDEQYFGPGTRLTVT.

In this sample, this clone turned up a few times. V and J are TRBV20-1 and TRBJ2-2; 9 positions agree with TRBD2. Trimming removed 3 bases from V and 4 bases from J; junction bases left unmatched: 12. CDR1 and CDR2 from the germline V gene are DFQATT and SNEGSKA (reference sequence). The CDR3 extends over 17 amino acids. The CDR3 region is CSASPRSGSVSTGELFF. In nucleotides, the CDR3 is TGCAGTGCTAGTCCCCGTAGCGGGAGTGTCAGCACCGGGGAGCTGTTTTTT.

This sequence joins TRBV6-2 or TRBV6-3 and TRBJ1-2; no reliable D call. With 6 bases removed from V and 8 bases from J, the gap between germline ends came to 19 bases. The CDR3 is made up of 14 amino acids. The V gene's germline CDR1 is MNHEY and CDR2 SVGEGT. The CDR3 region has the DNA TGTGCCAGCAGCCCCCGCCGGGTAGGAGGGGGCTACACCTTC. Encoded protein: CASSPRRVGGGYTF.

The J gene is TRBJ2-2, the V gene TRBV30; maybe TRBD2 (6 bases). V shed 0 bases and J shed 2 bases, with 10 bases lying between them. Germline CDR1 GTSNPN, CDR2 SVGIG (reference sequence). The CDR3 loop spans 15 amino acids. The CDR3 is CAWSVRGTNTGELFF. The CDR3 nucleotides read TGTGCCTGGAGTGTACGGGGGACCAACACCGGGGAGCTGTTTTTT.

V usage is TRBV2 and J usage is TRBJ2-2; TRBD2 is a possible D gene (5 bases). V was pared by 6 bases and J by 8 bases, with 13 bases between. Germline assignment: CDR1 SNHLY and CDR2 FYNNEI. The CDR3 covers 13 residues. The CDR3 loop reads CASRTDRDGELFF. The CDR3, as DNA: TGTGCCAGCAGGACCGACCGGGATGGGGAGCTGTTTTTT.

The chain couples TRBV6-1 to TRBJ2-2; 7 positions agree with TRBD2. Germline V gene data show CDR1 as MNHNS and CDR2 as SASEGT. The J segment lost 8 bases and the V segment lost 3 bases, leaving 6 bases of the junction unmatched. CDR3 length: 14 amino acids. The chain's CDR3 is CASSDTGGRGELFF. As DNA, the CDR3 is TGTGCCAGCAGTGATACCGGGGGGAGGGGGGAGCTGTTTTTT.

This clone was observed a few times. This chain uses TRBV19 with TRBJ2-1, with D possibly matching TRBD2 (5 bases). The CDR3 loop spans 16 amino acids. The germline V gene has CDR1 LNHDA and CDR2 SQIVND (reference sequence). The germline V and J ends were trimmed by 3 bases and 8 bases, with 20 bases remaining between them. Here the CDR3 DNA reads TGTGCCAGTAGTATGGGATGGTTGAGCGGAGGTTATGAGCAGTTCTTC. Encoded protein: CASSMGWLSGGYEQFF.

The J gene is TRBJ2-1, the V gene TRBV19; D gene uncertain. CDR1 and CDR2 (germline): LNHDA, SQIVND (reference sequence). The V end lost 2 bases, the J end lost 6 bases, and 8 bases lay between the germline ends. This CDR3 comprises 13 residues. The DNA for the CDR3 is TGTGCCAGTAGTATAAGAGCGCTCAATGAGCAGTTCTTC. It codes for CASSIRALNEQFF.

The chain has TRBV11-2 and TRBJ2-7, with 9 positions matching TRBD2. CDR3 size: 14 residues. Losses at the gene ends were 5 bases for V and 0 bases for J; bases not matched to a gene: 2. Germline values: CDR1 SGHAT, CDR2 FQNNGV. CDR3 region: CASSLSGSSYEQYF. Written as DNA, the CDR3 is TGTGCCAGCAGCCTTAGCGGGAGCTCCTACGAGCAGTACTTC.

This clone came up a few times. V usage is TRBV9 and J usage is TRBJ2-7, with 7 nucleotides matching TRBD1. V shed 3 bases, J shed 5 bases, and the junction held 5 bases outside the gene matches. Germline V gives CDR1 SGDLS, CDR2 YYNGEE. The CDR3 length is 13 residues. The CDR3 DNA follows: TGTGCCAGCAGCGAGGGGGCCGGGGACGAGCAGTACTTC. This gives the protein CASSEGAGDEQYF.

This clone was counted at least ten times. The chain couples TRBV9 to TRBJ2-3, with TRBD1 matching 7 bases. V was pared by 3 bases and J by 3 bases, with 10 bases of the junction left unmatched. The CDR3 is made up of 16 amino acids. CDR1 and CDR2 from the germline V gene are SGDLS and YYNGEE. As DNA, the CDR3 is TGTGCCAGCAGCGCCGCCACAGGGGTCATAACAGATACGCAGTATTTT. The encoded protein is CASSAATGVITDTQYF.

The chain couples TRBV29-1 to TRBJ1-1; D call uncertain. The germline V gene has CDR1 SQVTM and CDR2 ANQGSEA. Deletions cut 1 base from V and 0 bases from J, with 6 bases between. The CDR3 spans 13 residues. CDR3 nucleotides: TGCAGCGTTGAAGGGAGTTTGAACACTGAAGCTTTCTTT. Its translation is CSVEGSLNTEAFF.

The chain carries TRBV5-1 and TRBJ1-1, with 10 bases identical to TRBD1. Unmatched junction bases numbered 5, after V lost 1 base and J lost 5 bases. Germline CDR1 is SGHRS and CDR2 is YFSETQ. The CDR3 covers 15 residues. The CDR3 DNA reads as TGCGCCAGCAGCTTGCGGACAGGGGGATGGACTGAAGCTTTCTTT. Protein product: CASSLRTGGWTEAFF.

In this sample, this clone turned up once. The rearrangement uses TRBV11-2 and TRBJ2-2, with 8 positions matching TRBD1. The CDR3 spans 14 residues. Trimming cost V 3 bases and J 6 bases; bases outside gene matches: 3. Germline CDR1 and CDR2: SGHAT and FQNNGV. This CDR3 is CASSFGQGAGELFF. Here the CDR3 DNA reads TGTGCCAGCAGCTTCGGACAGGGCGCCGGGGAGCTGTTTTTT.

The V gene is TRBV27, the J gene TRBJ2-1, with TRBD2 identical over 10 bases. Per the germline V gene, CDR1 is MNHEY and CDR2 is SMNVEV (reference sequence). The CDR3 is 15 residues long. V lost 6 bases to trimming and J lost 1 base; unmatched junction nucleotides: 3. The CDR3 loop reads CASRLSGRSYNEQFF. The CDR3 nucleotides read TGTGCCAGCAGGCTTAGCGGGAGGTCCTACAATGAGCAGTTCTTC.